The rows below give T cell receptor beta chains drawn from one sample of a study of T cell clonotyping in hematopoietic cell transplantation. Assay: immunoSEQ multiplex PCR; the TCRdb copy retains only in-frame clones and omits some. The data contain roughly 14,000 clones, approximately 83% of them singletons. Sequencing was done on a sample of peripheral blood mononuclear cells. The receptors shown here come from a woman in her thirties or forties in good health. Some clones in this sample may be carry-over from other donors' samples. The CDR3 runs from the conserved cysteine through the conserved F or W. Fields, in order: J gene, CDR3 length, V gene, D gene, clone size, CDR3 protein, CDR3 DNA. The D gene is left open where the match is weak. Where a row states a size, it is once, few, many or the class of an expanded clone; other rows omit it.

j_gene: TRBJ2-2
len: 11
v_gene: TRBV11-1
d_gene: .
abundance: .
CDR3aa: CASSHDGELFF
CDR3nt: TGTGCCAGCAGCCATGACGGGGAGCTGTTTTTT

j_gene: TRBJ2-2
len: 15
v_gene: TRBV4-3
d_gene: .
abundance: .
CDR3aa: CASSQEGRGSGELFF
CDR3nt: TGCGCCAGCAGCCAAGAGGGCCGAGGGAGCGGGGAGCTGTTTTTT

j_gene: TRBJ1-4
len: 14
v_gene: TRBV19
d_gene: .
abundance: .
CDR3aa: CASSTRPRLEKLFF
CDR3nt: TGTGCCAGTAGTACGCGCCCCAGACTTGAAAAACTGTTTTTT

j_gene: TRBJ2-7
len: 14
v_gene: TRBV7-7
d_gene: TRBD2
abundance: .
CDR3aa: CASSPSSGSGEQYF
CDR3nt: TGTGCTAGCAGCCCCAGTAGCGGGTCAGGCGAGCAGTACTTC

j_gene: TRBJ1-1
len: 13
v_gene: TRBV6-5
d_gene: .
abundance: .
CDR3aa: CASSYWGAAEAFF
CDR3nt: TGTGCCAGCAGCTACTGGGGCGCAGCTGAAGCTTTCTTT

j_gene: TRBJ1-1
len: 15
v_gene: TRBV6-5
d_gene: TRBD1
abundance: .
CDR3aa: CASRYPGTGDTEAFF
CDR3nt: TGTGCCAGCAGGTACCCCGGGACAGGGGACACTGAAGCTTTCTTT

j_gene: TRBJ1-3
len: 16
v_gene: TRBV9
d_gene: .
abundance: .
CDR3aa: CASSEERGTLGNTIYF
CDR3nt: TGTGCCAGCAGCGAGGAGAGGGGGACACTCGGAAACACCATATATTTT

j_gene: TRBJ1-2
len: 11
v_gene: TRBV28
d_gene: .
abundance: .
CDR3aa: CASRGLRGYTF
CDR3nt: TGTGCCAGCAGGGGGTTACGTGGCTACACCTTC

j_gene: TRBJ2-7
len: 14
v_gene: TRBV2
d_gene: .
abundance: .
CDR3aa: CASTTSPSSYEQYF
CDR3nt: TGTGCCAGCACCACCAGTCCCAGCTCCTACGAGCAGTACTTC

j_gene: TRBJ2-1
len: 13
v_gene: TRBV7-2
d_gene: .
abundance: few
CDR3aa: CASSRRDQHEQFF
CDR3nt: TGTGCCAGCAGTCGACGGGATCAACATGAGCAGTTCTTC

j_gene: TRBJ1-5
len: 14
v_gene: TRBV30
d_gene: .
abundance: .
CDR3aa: CAWSVPGEVQPQHF
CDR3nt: TGTGCCTGGAGTGTACCGGGGGAGGTCCAGCCCCAGCATTTT

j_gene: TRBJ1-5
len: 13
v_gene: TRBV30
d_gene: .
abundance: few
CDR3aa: CAWSAGTGQPQHF
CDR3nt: TGTGCCTGGAGTGCTGGGACGGGCCAGCCCCAGCATTTT

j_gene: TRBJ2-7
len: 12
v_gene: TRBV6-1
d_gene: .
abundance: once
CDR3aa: CASSERPYEQYF
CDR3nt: TGTGCCAGCAGTGAGAGACCCTACGAGCAGTACTTC

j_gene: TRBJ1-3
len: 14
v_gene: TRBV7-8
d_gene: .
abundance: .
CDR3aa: CASSLARARNTIYF
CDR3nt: TGTGCCAGCAGCTTAGCCCGGGCAAGAAACACCATATATTTT

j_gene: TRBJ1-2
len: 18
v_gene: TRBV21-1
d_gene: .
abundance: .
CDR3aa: CASSNSHTGTGFHYGYTF
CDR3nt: TGTGCCAGCAGCAACTCTCATACCGGGACAGGGTTTCACTATGGCTACACCTTC

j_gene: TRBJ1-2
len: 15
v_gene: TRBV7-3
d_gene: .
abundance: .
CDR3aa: CASSLIGQGSGGYTF
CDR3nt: TGTGCCAGCAGCTTAATTGGGCAGGGGAGTGGTGGCTACACCTTC

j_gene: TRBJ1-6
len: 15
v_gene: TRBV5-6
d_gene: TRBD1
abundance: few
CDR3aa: CASSWDRALNSPLHF
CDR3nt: TGTGCCAGCAGCTGGGACAGAGCCCTAAATTCACCCCTCCACTTT

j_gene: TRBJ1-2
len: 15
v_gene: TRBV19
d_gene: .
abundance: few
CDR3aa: CASSLGTVGTYGYTF
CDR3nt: TGTGCCAGTAGTCTGGGTACCGTCGGGACCTATGGCTACACCTTC

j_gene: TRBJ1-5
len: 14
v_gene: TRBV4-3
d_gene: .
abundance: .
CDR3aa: CASSQGLSNQPQHF
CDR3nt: TGCGCCAGCAGCCAAGGATTGAGCAATCAGCCCCAGCATTTT

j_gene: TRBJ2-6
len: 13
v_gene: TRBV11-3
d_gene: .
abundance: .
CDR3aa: CASRGTGANVLTF
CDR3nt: TGTGCCAGCAGGGGTACTGGGGCCAACGTCCTGACTTTC

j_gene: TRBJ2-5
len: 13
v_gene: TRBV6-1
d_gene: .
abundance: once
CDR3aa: CASSGGSQETQYF
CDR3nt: TGTGCCAGCAGTGGGGGGAGCCAAGAGACCCAGTACTTC

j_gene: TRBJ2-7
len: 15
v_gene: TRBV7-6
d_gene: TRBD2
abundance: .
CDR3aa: CASSLPAGGVGEQYF
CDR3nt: TGTGCCAGCAGCCTTCCAGCGGGAGGCGTAGGCGAGCAGTACTTC

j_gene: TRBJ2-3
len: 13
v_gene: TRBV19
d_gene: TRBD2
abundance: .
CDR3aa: CASSPLAGDTQYF
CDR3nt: TGTGCCAGTAGCCCCTTAGCGGGAGATACGCAGTATTTT

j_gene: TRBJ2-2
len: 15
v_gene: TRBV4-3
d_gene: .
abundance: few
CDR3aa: CASSQVGAETGELFF
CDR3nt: TGCGCCAGCAGCCAAGTAGGAGCGGAAACCGGGGAGCTGTTTTTT

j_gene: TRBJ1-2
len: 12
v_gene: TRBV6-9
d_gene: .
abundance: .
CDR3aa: CASSYMGYGYTF
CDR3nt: TGTGCCAGCAGTTACATGGGCTATGGCTACACCTTC

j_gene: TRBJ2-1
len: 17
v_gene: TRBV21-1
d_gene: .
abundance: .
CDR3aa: CATPLAGVRSSYNEQFF
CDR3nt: TGTGCCACCCCACTAGCGGGAGTCCGATCCTCCTACAATGAGCAGTTCTTC

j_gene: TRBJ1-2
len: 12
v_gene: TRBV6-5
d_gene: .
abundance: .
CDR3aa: CASTDGNYGYTF
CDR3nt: TGTGCCAGCACCGACGGTAACTATGGCTACACCTTC

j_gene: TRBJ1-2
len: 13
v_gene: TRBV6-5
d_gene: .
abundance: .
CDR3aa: CASQATAFWGYTF
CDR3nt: TGTGCCAGCCAAGCCACAGCCTTCTGGGGCTACACCTTC

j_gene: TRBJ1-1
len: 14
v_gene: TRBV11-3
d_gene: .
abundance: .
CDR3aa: CASKLRGGMAGAFF
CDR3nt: TGTGCCAGCAAACTCCGAGGGGGTATGGCGGGAGCTTTCTTT

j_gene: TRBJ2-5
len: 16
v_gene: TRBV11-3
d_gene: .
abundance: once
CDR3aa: CASSLVYGQEGETQYF
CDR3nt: TGTGCCAGCAGCTTAGTGTACGGGCAGGAGGGAGAGACCCAGTACTTC

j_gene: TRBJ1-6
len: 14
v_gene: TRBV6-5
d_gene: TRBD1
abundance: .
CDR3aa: CASTQRQGNSPLHF
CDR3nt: TGTGCCAGCACCCAAAGACAGGGAAATTCACCCCTCCACTTT

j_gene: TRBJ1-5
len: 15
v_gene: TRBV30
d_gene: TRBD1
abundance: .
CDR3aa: CAWSDGQGYVQPQHF
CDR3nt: TGTGCCTGGAGTGACGGACAGGGGTACGTTCAGCCCCAGCATTTT

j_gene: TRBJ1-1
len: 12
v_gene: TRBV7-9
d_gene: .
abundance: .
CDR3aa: CASGGTGTEAFF
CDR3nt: TGTGCCAGCGGGGGTACGGGCACTGAAGCTTTCTTT

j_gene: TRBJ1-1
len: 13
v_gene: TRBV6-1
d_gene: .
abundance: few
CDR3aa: CASSEGENTEAFF
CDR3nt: TGTGCCAGCAGTGAGGGCGAGAACACTGAAGCTTTCTTT

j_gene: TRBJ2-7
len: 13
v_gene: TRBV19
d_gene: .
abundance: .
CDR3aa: CASSIGLGTEQYF
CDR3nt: TGTGCCAGTAGTATTGGGCTGGGGACCGAGCAGTACTTC

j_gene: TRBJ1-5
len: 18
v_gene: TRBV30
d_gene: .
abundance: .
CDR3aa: CAWSVELVGGMSNQPQHF
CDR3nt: TGTGCCTGGAGTGTAGAGCTGGTAGGGGGTATGAGCAATCAGCCCCAGCATTTT

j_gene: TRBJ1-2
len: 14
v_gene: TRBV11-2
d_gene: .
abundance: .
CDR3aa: CASSLTKGPGGYTF
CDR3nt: TGTGCCAGCAGCCTAACTAAGGGGCCTGGGGGCTACACCTTC

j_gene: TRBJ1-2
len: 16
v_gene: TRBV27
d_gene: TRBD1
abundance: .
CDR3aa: CASSLSWGQTQYGYTF
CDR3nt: TGTGCCAGCAGTTTATCGTGGGGACAGACCCAATATGGCTACACCTTC

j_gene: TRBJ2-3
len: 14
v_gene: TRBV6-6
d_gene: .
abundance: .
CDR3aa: CASSPGHSTDTQYF
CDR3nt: TGTGCCAGCAGCCCCGGACATAGCACAGATACGCAGTATTTT

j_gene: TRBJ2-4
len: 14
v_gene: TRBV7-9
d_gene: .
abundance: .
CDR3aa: CASSSRGVENIQYF
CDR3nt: TGTGCCAGCAGCTCCCGCGGGGTGGAAAACATTCAGTACTTC

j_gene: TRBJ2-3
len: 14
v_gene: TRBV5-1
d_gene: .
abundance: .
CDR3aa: CASSLDPGTDTQYF
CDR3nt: TGCGCCAGCAGCTTGGATCCAGGCACAGATACGCAGTATTTT

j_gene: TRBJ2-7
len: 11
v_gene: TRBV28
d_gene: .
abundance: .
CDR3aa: CASSVGYEQYF
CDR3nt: TGTGCCAGCAGTGTAGGCTACGAGCAGTACTTC

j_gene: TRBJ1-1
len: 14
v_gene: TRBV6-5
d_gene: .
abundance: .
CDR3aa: CASSELTANTEAFF
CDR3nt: TGTGCCAGCAGTGAACTTACAGCGAACACTGAAGCTTTCTTT

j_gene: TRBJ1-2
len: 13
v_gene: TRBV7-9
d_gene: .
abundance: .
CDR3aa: CASSRPNSYGYTF
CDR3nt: TGTGCCAGCAGCCGACCCAACAGCTATGGCTACACCTTC

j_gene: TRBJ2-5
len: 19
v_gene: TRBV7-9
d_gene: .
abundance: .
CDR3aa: CASSSPQPVVQGSQETQYF
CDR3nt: TGTGCCAGCAGCTCTCCGCAACCTGTAGTACAGGGCTCCCAAGAGACCCAGTACTTC

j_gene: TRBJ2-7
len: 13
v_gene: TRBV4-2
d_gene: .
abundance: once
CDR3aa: CASSQEATYEQYF
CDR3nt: TGTGCCAGCAGCCAGGAGGCAACCTACGAGCAGTACTTC

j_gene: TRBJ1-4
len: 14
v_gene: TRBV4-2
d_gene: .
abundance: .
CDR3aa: CASSLDGAEEKLFF
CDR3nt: TGTGCCAGCAGCTTAGATGGGGCTGAGGAAAAACTGTTTTTT

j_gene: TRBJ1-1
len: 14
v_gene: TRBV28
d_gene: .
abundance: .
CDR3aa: CASTDGGIALVAFF
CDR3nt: TGTGCCAGCACAGACGGAGGGATAGCCCTGGTGGCTTTCTTT

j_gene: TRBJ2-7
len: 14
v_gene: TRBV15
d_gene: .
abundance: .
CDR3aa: CATSRGGRSYEQYF
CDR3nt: TGTGCCACCAGCAGAGGTGGCAGGTCCTACGAGCAGTACTTC

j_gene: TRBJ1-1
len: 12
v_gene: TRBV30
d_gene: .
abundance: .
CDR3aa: CAWGPGEAEAFF
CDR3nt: TGTGCCTGGGGACCAGGGGAGGCTGAAGCTTTCTTT

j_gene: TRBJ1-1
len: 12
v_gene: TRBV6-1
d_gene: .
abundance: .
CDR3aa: CASRSANTEAFF
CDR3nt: TGTGCCAGCAGGAGCGCGAACACTGAAGCTTTCTTT

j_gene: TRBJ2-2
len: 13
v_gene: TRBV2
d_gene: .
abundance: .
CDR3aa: CASSVGHTGELFF
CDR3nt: TGTGCCAGCAGTGTCGGCCACACCGGGGAGCTGTTTTTT

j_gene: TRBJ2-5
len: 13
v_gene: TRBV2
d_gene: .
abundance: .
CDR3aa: CASSEDLAETQYF
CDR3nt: TGTGCCAGCAGTGAAGATCTAGCTGAGACCCAGTACTTC

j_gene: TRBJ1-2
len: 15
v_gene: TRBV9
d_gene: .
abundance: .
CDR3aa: CASSVDTALNYGYTF
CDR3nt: TGTGCCAGCAGCGTTGACACGGCACTTAACTATGGCTACACCTTC

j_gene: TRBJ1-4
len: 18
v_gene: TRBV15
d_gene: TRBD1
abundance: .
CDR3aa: CATSRDGGQGITNEKLFF
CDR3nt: TGTGCCACCAGCAGAGATGGGGGACAGGGGATTACTAATGAAAAACTGTTTTTT

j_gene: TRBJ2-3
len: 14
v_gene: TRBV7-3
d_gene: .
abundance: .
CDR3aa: CASGTDASTDTQYF
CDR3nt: TGTGCCAGCGGGACGGACGCTAGCACAGATACGCAGTATTTT

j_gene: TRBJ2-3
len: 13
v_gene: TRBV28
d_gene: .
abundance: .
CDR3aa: CASSAGNPDTQYF
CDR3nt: TGTGCCAGCAGTGCCGGGAACCCAGATACGCAGTATTTT